The 26 T cell receptor beta chains reported below all come from one sample, sequenced in a study of blood T cell repertoires in COVID-19. Sequencing used immunoSEQ multiplex PCR; TCRdb keeps in-frame clones, though not all of them. This sample carries fewer than 50,000 clones, around 80% of them seen once, and the ten largest clones take approximately 7.1%. The material sequenced was peripheral blood. These receptors were obtained from a human donor in a cohort sampled during active COVID-19.

This chain links TRBV7-2 with TRBJ1-5; D perhaps matches TRBD1 (5 bases). Looked up from germline, CDR1 is SGHTA and CDR2 is FQGNSA. Trimming shortened V by 0 bases and J by 2 bases, and 11 bases separated the two germline ends. This CDR3 comprises 16 residues. CDR3 sequence (DNA): TGTGCCAGCAGCTTAGCCAGGGAAGTTGGCAATCAGCCCCAGCATTTT. Its protein is CASSLAREVGNQPQHF.

The chain combines TRBV11-2 with TRBJ2-3; perhaps TRBD2 as D (5 bases). The CDR3 loop spans 15 amino acids. Trimming cost V 3 bases and J 5 bases, with 15 bases left between them. Germline V gives CDR1 SGHAT, CDR2 FQNNGV. CDR3 residues: CASSFPAGKRDTQYF. The CDR3 bases are TGTGCCAGCAGCTTCCCGGCCGGGAAGAGAGATACGCAGTATTTT.

The V gene is TRBV6-5, the J gene TRBJ2-5; D gene unclear. The germline CDR1 and CDR2 sequences are MNHEY and SVGAGI. This CDR3 region has 13 residues. V was clipped by 4 bases and J by 2 bases, with 8 bases between them. The CDR3 sequence is CASSSQNQETQYF. CDR3 coding DNA: TGTGCCAGCAGTTCTCAGAATCAAGAGACCCAGTACTTC.

This clone was seen more than once but under ten times. V is TRBV30 and J is TRBJ1-5; 10 bases align to TRBD1. The germline V gene encodes CDR1 GTSNPN and CDR2 SVGIG (reference sequence). This CDR3 is 16 amino acids long. V lost 3 bases and J lost 4; bases outside the gene matches: 9. The CDR3 sequence is CAWSGPGTGENQPQHF. The CDR3 coding sequence is TGTGCCTGGAGCGGCCCCGGGACAGGGGAAAATCAGCCCCAGCATTTT.

This chain links TRBV27 with TRBJ1-5; 7 bases agree with TRBD1. The V segment lost 7 bases and the J segment 1 base; nucleotides outside the gene matches: 19. The CDR3 is made up of 19 amino acids. Germline loops: CDR1 MNHEY, CDR2 SMNVEV (reference sequence). The DNA of the CDR3 is TGTGCCAGCATAACACCCCGCACAGGGGTCGAGGGCAGCAATCAGCCCCAGCATTTT. Translated, it gives CASITPRTGVEGSNQPQHF.

This clone came up once. The genes are TRBV3-1 (or the pseudogene TRBV3-2) and TRBJ1-5; TRBD1 agrees at 10 bases. The germline V gene has CDR1 LGHDT and CDR2 YNNKEL (reference sequence). This CDR3 spans 15 amino acids. The V segment lost 4 bases and the J segment 4 bases; nucleotides outside the gene matches: 4. CDR3 bases: TGTGCCAGCAGCCGGGACAGGGGCCAAAATCAGCCCCAGCATTTT. Translated, it gives CASSRDRGQNQPQHF.

CDR3 region: CASSYFSGERSYEQYF. CDR3 in DNA: TGTGCCAGCAGCTATTTCTCAGGGGAAAGGTCCTACGAGCAGTACTTC. This chain joins TRBV13 and TRBJ2-7; possible D gene TRBD1, 6 bases. The germline V and J ends were trimmed by 4 bases and 1 base, with 17 bases remaining between them. CDR3 size: 16 residues. Germline CDR1 is PRHDT and CDR2 is FYEKMQ (reference sequence).

This chain uses TRBV28 with TRBJ1-1, with D possibly TRBD1 on 5 matching bases. The CDR3 runs to 16 residues. Per germline, CDR1 MDHEN and CDR2 SYDVKM. V shed 7 bases and J shed 11 bases, with 29 bases lying between them. CDR3 protein: CASTLGGVKAAGGAFF. CDR3 in DNA: TGTGCCAGCACCCTTGGAGGAGTCAAGGCAGCTGGGGGGGCTTTCTTT.

J is TRBJ1-6 and V is TRBV6-5, with a possible D match to TRBD1 (5 bases). V was pared by 3 bases and J by 2 bases, with 8 bases between. Germline values: CDR1 MNHEY, CDR2 SVGAGI. The CDR3 is 15 residues long. Here the CDR3 reads CASSYSGTYNSPLHF. In nucleotides, the CDR3 is TGTGCCAGCAGTTATTCAGGGACCTATAATTCACCCCTCCACTTT.

The chain employs TRBV18 and TRBJ2-5; a possible D gene is TRBD2 (5 bases). The germline V and J ends were trimmed by 3 bases and 2 bases, with 7 bases remaining between them. The germline V gene encodes CDR1 KGHSH and CDR2 LQKENI. The CDR3 contains 13 residues. The CDR3 nucleotides are TGTGCCAGCTCACCTGGACTTCAAGAGACCCAGTACTTC. Its translation: CASSPGLQETQYF.

The rearrangement links TRBV19 to TRBJ2-7, with 7 bases matching TRBD1. V lost 3 bases and J lost 0; bases outside the gene matches: 5. The CDR3 is 15 amino acids. The germline gives CDR1 LNHDA, CDR2 SQIVND (reference sequence). As DNA, the CDR3 is TGTGCCAGTAGTATTTCCGGGACAGCCTCCTACGAGCAGTACTTC. This sequence encodes CASSISGTASYEQYF.

The gene calls are TRBV7-2 and TRBJ2-3; TRBD2 matches at 7 bases. Germline values: CDR1 SGHTA, CDR2 FQGNSA. There are 14 residues in the CDR3. With V trimmed by 1 base and J by 9 bases, 7 bases remained unmatched. The CDR3 reads CASSLGTRVGTQYF. The CDR3 DNA reads TGTGCCAGCAGCTTAGGGACTAGGGTCGGCACGCAGTATTTT.

This sequence joins TRBV7-9 and TRBJ2-5; D not resolved. CDR1 is SEHNR and CDR2 is FQNEAQ in the germline V gene (reference sequence). V lost 4 bases and J 5 bases, leaving 8 bases between the germline ends. CDR3 length: 12 residues. CDR3: CASSSERETQYF. CDR3 coding DNA: TGTGCCAGCAGCTCCGAACGGGAGACCCAGTACTTC.

J is TRBJ2-2 and V is TRBV6-5; the D is unclear. The V end lost 7 bases, the J end lost 2 bases, and 11 bases lay between the germline ends. The CDR3 is 14 residues long. Germline CDR1 reads MNHEY; CDR2 reads SVGAGI. The CDR3 protein is CASTQVPNTGELFF. The DNA for the CDR3 is TGTGCCAGCACCCAGGTTCCCAACACCGGGGAGCTGTTTTTT.

The genes are TRBV29-1 and TRBJ2-5; 8 nucleotides match TRBD2. CDR1 SQVTM and CDR2 ANQGSEA come from the germline V gene. The CDR3 loop spans 12 amino acids. With 7 bases clipped from V and 1 base from J, the junction kept 2 bases outside the gene matches. Written as DNA, the CDR3 is TGCAGCGGCGGGACTAGCCAAGAGACCCAGTACTTC. Its protein product is CSGGTSQETQYF.

The chain combines TRBV9 with TRBJ2-7, with 8 bases matching TRBD2. The CDR3 sequence is 14 residues long. CDR1 is SGDLS and CDR2 is YYNGEE in the germline V gene. The V segment lost 3 bases and the J segment 0 bases; nucleotides outside the gene matches: 2. Written as DNA, the CDR3 is TGTGCCAGCAGCGGGACTAGCACCTCCTACGAGCAGTACTTC. The encoded protein is CASSGTSTSYEQYF.

The chain recombines TRBV7-2 with TRBJ1-1; the D is unclear. Trimming left V 2 bases short and J 1 base short, with 8 bases between. The CDR3 loop spans 14 amino acids. Germline V gene lookup returns CDR1 SGHTA and CDR2 FQGNSA. DNA of the CDR3: TGTGCCAGCAGCTTAAGGGAGGGGAACACTGAAGCTTTCTTT. Protein: CASSLREGNTEAFF. The full variable domain, completed using reference TRBV7-2 and TRBJ1-1, is GAGVSQSPSNKVTEKGKDVELRCDPISGHTALYWYRQSLGQGLEFLIYFQGNSAPDKSGLPSDRFSAERTGGSVSTLTIQRTQQEDSAVYLCASSLREGNTEAFFGQGTRLTVV.

The chain couples TRBV25-1 to TRBJ2-5; 11 nucleotides line up with TRBD1. Trimming cost V 1 base and J 4 bases; bases outside gene matches: 5. The germline V gene encodes CDR1 MGHDK and CDR2 SYGVNS. The CDR3 covers 16 residues. CDR3 coding DNA: TGTGCCAGCAGTGAATTGGGGACAGGGGGGACAGAGACCCAGTACTTC. The encoded protein is CASSELGTGGTETQYF.

This clone was observed once. The V call is TRBV27, the J call TRBJ1-4, with 8 bases lining up with TRBD1. CDR1 and CDR2 (germline): MNHEY, SMNVEV (reference sequence). Losses at the gene ends were 3 bases for V and 4 bases for J; bases not matched to a gene: 1. This CDR3 has 14 residues. The CDR3 DNA follows: TGTGCCAGCAGTTTGGACAGGGTTAATGAAAAACTGTTTTTT. It translates to CASSLDRVNEKLFF.

This sequence joins TRBV5-1 and TRBJ2-7; 10 nucleotides agree with TRBD2. The germline V gene has CDR1 SGHRS and CDR2 YFSETQ. V was clipped by 0 bases and J by 5 bases; unmatched bases: 5. The CDR3 covers 15 residues. The CDR3 here is CASSLDLAGGNEQYF. In DNA, the CDR3 is TGCGCCAGCAGCTTGGATTTAGCGGGAGGAAACGAGCAGTACTTC. Full variable domain (rest looked up from reference TRBV5-1 and TRBJ2-7): KAGVTQTPRYLIKTRGQQVTLSCSPISGHRSVSWYQQTPGQGLQFLFEYFSETQRNKGNFPGRFSGRQFSNSRSEMNVSTLELGDSALYLCASSLDLAGGNEQYFGPGTRLTVT.

The V call is TRBV12-3 or TRBV12-4, the J call TRBJ2-1; 14 bases fit TRBD2. Trimming cost V 11 bases and J 9 bases; bases outside gene matches: 6. The CDR3 totals 13 residues. The CDR3: CASGLAGVGEQFF. CDR3 nucleotides: TGTGCCTCGGGACTAGCGGGAGTTGGTGAGCAGTTCTTC.

The J gene is TRBJ1-1, the V gene TRBV13, with TRBD1 matching 10 bases. The germline gives CDR1 PRHDT, CDR2 FYEKMQ (reference sequence). The CDR3 is made up of 17 amino acids. Trimming took 3 bases from V and 0 from J; bases not matched to a gene: 7. The CDR3 protein is CASSFDQTGGLNTEAFF. The CDR3 nucleotides read TGTGCCAGCAGCTTCGATCAGACAGGGGGCCTGAACACTGAAGCTTTCTTT.

The chain employs TRBV3-1 (or the pseudogene TRBV3-2) and TRBJ2-1, with 11 bases fitting TRBD2. CDR1 and CDR2 (germline): LGHDT, YNNKEL (reference sequence). V lost 1 base and J lost 9; bases outside the gene matches: 5. The CDR3 covers 15 residues. CDR3 region: CASSQVTSGRSEQFF. The CDR3 bases are TGTGCCAGCAGCCAAGTTACTAGCGGGAGAAGTGAGCAGTTCTTC.

V and J are TRBV11-3 and TRBJ2-1; 7 bases line up with TRBD2. This CDR3 contains 14 residues. The germline CDR1 and CDR2 sequences are SGHNT and YENEEA. The trim removed 7 bases at V and 10 bases at J, leaving 13 bases unmatched. The chain's CDR3 is CASTSASGSSEQFF. The CDR3 DNA reads as TGTGCCAGCACGTCGGCTAGCGGATCATCCGAGCAGTTCTTC. The variable domain in full, with the rest retrieved from reference TRBV11-3 and TRBJ2-1, is EAGVVQSPRYKIIEKKQPVAFWCNPISGHNTLYWYLQNLGQGPELLIRYENEEAVDDSQLPKDRFSAERLKGVDSTLKIQPAELGDSAVYLCASTSASGSSEQFFGPGTRLTVL.

The chain is built from TRBV11-2 and TRBJ2-2, with a weak D call TRBD1 (5 bases). There are 15 residues in the CDR3. Trimming shortened V by 1 base and J by 5 bases, and 11 bases separated the two germline ends. CDR1 is SGHAT, CDR2 FQNNGV, per germline. CDR3 residues: CASSLAQGRTGELFF. The CDR3 nucleotides are TGTGCCAGCAGCTTAGCCCAGGGAAGAACCGGGGAGCTGTTTTTT.

The CDR3 sequence: CASSFGYTDTQYF. The CDR3 DNA reads TGTGCCAGCAGTTTCGGGTACACAGATACGCAGTATTTT. This chain uses TRBV28 with TRBJ2-3; D is undetermined. This CDR3 contains 13 residues. In germline, CDR1 is MDHEN, CDR2 SYDVKM. Trimming cost V 3 bases and J 2 bases, with 6 bases left between them.